Presented here are 16 T cell receptor beta chains from one specimen sequenced in a study of blood T cells in healthy people across ages. A second about 6 to 12 cycle PCR used barcoded and J-beta primers. Via MiXCR, TCRdb re-called the 5' RACE reads, giving one row per CDR3 protein. The table includes 700,000 or so distinct CDR3 sequences, 20% to 25% detected once. The sequenced sample was blood. The receptors here all came from a man between 65 and 85 years old in good health.

This clonotype was counted between two and nine times. The chain has TRBV7-9 and TRBJ1-1, with 7 bases identical to TRBD1. The V segment lost 3 bases and the J segment 6 bases; nucleotides outside the gene matches: 7. The CDR3 runs to 14 residues. Per germline, CDR1 SEHNR and CDR2 FQNEAQ (reference sequence). CDR3 region: CASSFVTGMPEAFF. Written as DNA, the CDR3 is TGTGCCAGCAGCTTCGTGACAGGGATGCCTGAAGCTTTCTTT.

This chain joins TRBV7-2 and TRBJ2-3; the D is unclear. Trimming stripped 3 bases from V and 3 bases from J, with 16 bases between. The CDR3 runs 16 residues. Germline loops: CDR1 SGHTA, CDR2 FQGNSA. The CDR3 coding sequence is TGTGCCAGCAGCTTTTCCGGTTGGAAGGTGACAGATACGCAGTATTTT. It translates to CASSFSGWKVTDTQYF.

This clonotype was seen many times. The V gene is TRBV7-9, the J gene TRBJ2-5; possibly TRBD1 for D (6 bases). The CDR3 consists of 15 residues. The germline CDR1 and CDR2 sequences are SEHNR and FQNEAQ (reference sequence). V lost 1 base and J lost 2, with 11 bases in between. The CDR3 DNA sequence: TGTGCCAGCAGCTTAGGCAGGGGCTTTCAAGAGACCCAGTACTTC. Protein product: CASSLGRGFQETQYF.

This clonotype has more than one count but fewer than ten. V and J are TRBV14 and TRBJ1-2; 12 nucleotides line up with TRBD1. V gave up 2 bases and J gave up 8 bases; unmatched junction bases: 9. Germline V gives CDR1 SGHDN, CDR2 FVKESK. This CDR3 has 16 amino acids. The CDR3 sequence: CASSQRPGQGAVGYTF. CDR3 sequence (DNA): TGTGCCAGCAGCCAAAGACCGGGACAGGGGGCGGTAGGCTACACCTTC. Full variable domain (rest looked up from reference TRBV14 and TRBJ1-2): EAGVTQFPSHSVIEKGQTVTLRCDPISGHDNLYWYRRVMGKEIKFLLHFVKESKQDESGMPNNRFLAERTGGTYSTLKVQPAELEDSGVYFCASSQRPGQGAVGYTFGSGTRLTVV.

This clonotype has only a few counts. The rearrangement uses TRBV5-1 and TRBJ1-1; D uncertain. V dropped 7 bases and J dropped 0 bases, with 10 bases sitting between them. CDR1 SGHRS and CDR2 YFSETQ come from the germline V gene. CDR3 length equals 13 residues. The CDR3 reads CASGRRMNTEAFF. The CDR3 DNA follows: TGCGCCAGCGGACGGAGGATGAACACTGAAGCTTTCTTT.

The chain is built from TRBV3-1 and TRBJ2-1; 8 nucleotides align to TRBD1. The J segment lost 2 bases and the V segment lost 2 bases, leaving 5 bases of the junction unmatched. CDR3 length equals 16 residues. Looked up from germline, CDR1 is LGHDT and CDR2 is YNNKEL (reference sequence). This chain's CDR3 is CASSQPRGLTYNEQFF. The CDR3 region has the DNA TGTGCCAGCAGCCAACCCAGGGGGCTGACCTACAATGAGCAGTTCTTC.

The genes are TRBV7-9 and TRBJ2-7; the match to TRBD2 covers 14 bases. The CDR3 consists of 16 residues. V lost 5 bases, J lost 5 bases, and 8 bases stayed unmatched. Germline values: CDR1 SEHNR, CDR2 FQNEAQ (reference sequence). The CDR3 DNA sequence: TGTGCCAGCAGCCGGAGGACTAGCGGGAGGTTCGACGAGCAGTACGTC. Translation gives CASSRRTSGRFDEQYV.

The chain joins TRBV21-1 to TRBJ2-1. TRBV21-1 is noted as a pseudogene. CDR3 length: 16 amino acids. DNA for the CDR3: TGTGCCAGCAGCAAAGCAAGGAAGTTAAGGTGCAATGAGCAGTTCTTC. Amino acid sequence: CASSKARKLRCNEQFF.

The chain carries TRBV6-5 and TRBJ2-7, with D unresolved. Deletions cut 5 bases from V and 4 bases from J, with 18 bases between. CDR3 length equals 15 residues. The germline CDR1 and CDR2 sequences are MNHEY and SVGAGI. The CDR3 DNA reads as TGTGCCAGCAGTCGTCGTCCGGACCCCGCGTACGAGCAGTACTTC. This sequence encodes CASSRRPDPAYEQYF.

The chain is built from TRBV13 and TRBJ2-1; possibly TRBD2 for D (5 bases). The ends were cut back, 4 bases at V and 8 bases at J, with 12 bases in the middle. The CDR3 is 13 amino acids. The germline gives CDR1 PRHDT, CDR2 FYEKMQ (reference sequence). The CDR3 region is CASSSTRLYEQFF. Here the CDR3 DNA reads TGTGCCAGCAGCTCTACTAGGCTCTATGAGCAGTTCTTC.

In this sample, this clonotype turned up a few times. The chain links TRBV20-1 to TRBJ1-6; D is perhaps TRBD1 (5 bases). Germline V lookup: CDR1 DFQATT, CDR2 SNEGSKA (reference sequence). This CDR3 region has 17 residues. V lost 0 bases and J 7 bases, leaving 19 bases between the germline ends. This CDR3 is CSARDLSRGTKNSPLHF. CDR3 DNA sequence: TGCAGTGCTAGAGATCTGTCAAGGGGTACGAAAAATTCACCCCTCCACTTT.

This chain joins TRBV20-1 and TRBJ2-3; 12 nucleotides match TRBD2. The CDR3 totals 17 residues. Germline V lookup: CDR1 DFQATT, CDR2 SNEGSKA (reference sequence). V shed 0 bases, J shed 2 bases, and the junction held 6 bases outside the gene matches. DNA of the CDR3: TGCAGTGCTAGAGATTCGGGGACTAGCGGGCACACAGATACGCAGTATTTT. Residues: CSARDSGTSGHTDTQYF.

The chain is built from TRBV20-1 and TRBJ1-2; D perhaps matches TRBD1 (5 bases). Trimming cost V 6 bases and J 0 bases, with 11 bases left between them. Per germline, CDR1 DFQATT and CDR2 SNEGSKA (reference sequence). The CDR3 has 13 residues. CDR3 sequence reads: CSAKGTSNYGYTF. CDR3 nucleotides: TGCAGTGCAAAGGGGACTTCTAACTATGGCTACACCTTC.

The gene calls are TRBV20-1 and TRBJ2-5; the match to TRBD2 covers 9 bases. V was clipped by 3 bases and J by 1 base; unmatched bases: 3. The CDR3 covers 14 residues. Germline lookup yields CDR1 DFQATT and CDR2 SNEGSKA (reference sequence). This CDR3 reads CSARPTSGQETQYF. Here the CDR3 DNA reads TGCAGTGCTAGGCCGACTAGCGGCCAAGAGACCCAGTACTTC.

CDR3 in amino acids: CASSSLQSTGELFF. The CDR3 DNA reads TGTGCCAGCAGTAGTTTACAGAGCACCGGGGAGCTGTTTTTT. The chain combines TRBV2 with TRBJ2-2; the D is unclear. Between the trimmed V and J ends, which lost 5 bases and 4 bases, there was a span of 11 bases. This CDR3 contains 14 residues. Germline loops: CDR1 SNHLY, CDR2 FYNNEI.

This clonotype occurred a few times. The chain recombines TRBV20-1 with TRBJ2-1; 9 nucleotides match TRBD2. Germline V gives CDR1 DFQATT, CDR2 SNEGSKA (reference sequence). V lost 0 bases, J lost 13 bases, and 7 bases stayed unmatched. This CDR3 contains 13 residues. CDR3 region: CSARDFRLAVQFF. CDR3 bases: TGCAGTGCTAGAGATTTCCGACTAGCGGTTCAGTTCTTC.